Described below is a single T cell receptor beta chain sequence and its context. Its antigen is not known. These data are taken from a study of Tregs in tolerant kidney transplant recipients. Points from the study as a whole: Biological reproducibility was not directly addressed, but technical replication error appeared minimal. The most relevant donor-specific Treg TCRbeta repertoire apparently came from expansion with activated donor B cells. In tolerant patients, donor-specific Tregs outgrew total Tregs, suggesting antigen-driven expansion.

The nonmyeloablative bone marrow transplants came from related graft donors, with transient mixed chimerism. The data were produced by immunoSEQ multiplex PCR, yet TCRdb's version contains in-frame clones alone and is incomplete. The sample includes roughly 64,000 clones, about 90% of them seen just once. The CDR3 length is 16 residues. Germline CDR1 LGHNA, CDR2 YNFKEQ. The V gene lost 0 bases and the J gene lost 5 bases, with 16 bases spanning the gap. The TCR was taken from a human patient who received a combined kidney and bone marrow transplant. The graft donor may have contributed some T cells. This chain uses TRBV4-2 with TRBJ2-5, with TRBD2 as a possible D gene (6 bases). The sequencing here drew on CD4+ T cells from blood (PBMCs), taken 6 months after the transplant. The CDR3 nucleotides read TGTGCCAGCAGCCAAGATTCGACGGTAGGGAGGGAGACCCAGTACTTC. Translating gives CASSQDSTVGRETQYF.